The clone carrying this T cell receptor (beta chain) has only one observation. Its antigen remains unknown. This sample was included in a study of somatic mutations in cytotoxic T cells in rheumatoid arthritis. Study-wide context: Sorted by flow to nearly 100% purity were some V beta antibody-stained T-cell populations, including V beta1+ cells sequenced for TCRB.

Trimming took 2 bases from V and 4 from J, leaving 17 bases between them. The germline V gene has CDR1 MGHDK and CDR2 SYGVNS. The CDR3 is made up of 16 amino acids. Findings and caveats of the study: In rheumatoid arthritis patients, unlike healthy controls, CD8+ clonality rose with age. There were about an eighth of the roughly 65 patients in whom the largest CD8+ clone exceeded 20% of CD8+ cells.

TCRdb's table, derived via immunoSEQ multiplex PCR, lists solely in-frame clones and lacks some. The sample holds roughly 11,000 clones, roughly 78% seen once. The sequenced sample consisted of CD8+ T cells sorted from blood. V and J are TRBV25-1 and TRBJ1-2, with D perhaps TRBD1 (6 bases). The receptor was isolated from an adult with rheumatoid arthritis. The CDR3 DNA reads TGTGCCAGCAGTGAAGCGGGGACATGGCCTTCCTATGGCTACACCTTC. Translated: CASSEAGTWPSYGYTF.